Following are 9 T cell receptor beta chains from one sample sequenced in a study of blood T cell repertoires in COVID-19. The repertoire was sequenced with immunoSEQ multiplex PCR; TCRdb's copy has only in-frame clones and lacks some. The table includes fewer than 45,000 clones, about 91% detected once. The sequenced material came from peripheral blood. These receptors were collected from a woman younger than 45 in a cohort sampled during active COVID-19.

This rearrangement joins TRBV28 to TRBJ2-4; D is perhaps TRBD1 (5 bases). Germline V lookup: CDR1 MDHEN, CDR2 SYDVKM. Between the trimmed V and J ends, which lost 5 bases and 2 bases, there was a span of 13 bases. This CDR3 has 15 amino acids. In DNA form, the CDR3 reads TGTGCCAGCAGTATGGACACGGCGTCCAAAAACATTCAGTACTTC. Translating it yields CASSMDTASKNIQYF.

The genes are TRBV7-2 and TRBJ2-7, with TRBD2 matching 7 bases. The germline V gene has CDR1 SGHTA and CDR2 FQGNSA. Germline trimming cut 3 bases from V and 2 bases from J; bases unmatched to any gene: 4. This CDR3 spans 14 amino acids. In nucleotides, the CDR3 is TGTGCCAGCAGCTTTCCTAGCGGTGCCTACGAGCAGTACTTC. This encodes CASSFPSGAYEQYF.

V and J are TRBV5-8 and TRBJ2-2, with D possibly being TRBD1 (6 bases). The CDR3 extends over 17 amino acids. Between the trimmed V and J ends, which lost 0 bases and 1 base, there was a span of 13 bases. The V gene's germline CDR1 is SGHTS and CDR2 YDEGEE. CDR3 in DNA: TGTGCCAGCAGCTTGGGGGTCCAGGGGCTGAACACCGGGGAGCTGTTTTTT. Amino acid sequence: CASSLGVQGLNTGELFF.

The rearrangement uses TRBV7-9 and TRBJ2-7, with a tentative D call TRBD1 (6 bases). Germline CDR1 SEHNR, CDR2 FQNEAQ (reference sequence). V gave up 5 bases and J gave up 3 bases, with 14 bases separating them. The length of the CDR3 is 14 residues. In DNA form, the CDR3 reads TGTGCCAGCAGCCCTCGGACAGCGTTCTACGAGCAGTACTTC. Its protein product is CASSPRTAFYEQYF.

The V gene is TRBV9, the J gene TRBJ1-5, with a weak D call TRBD1 (5 bases). The germline V gene encodes CDR1 SGDLS and CDR2 YYNGEE. V was shortened by 4 bases and J by 5 bases, with 16 bases between the two germline ends. This CDR3 region has 15 residues. The DNA of the CDR3 is TGTGCCAGCAGCTCAACCGGGGGGATCTATCAGCCCCAGCATTTT. Translating it yields CASSSTGGIYQPQHF.

The V and J genes are TRBV24-1 and TRBJ2-1; the match to TRBD2 covers 8 bases. The V gene's germline CDR1 is KGHDR and CDR2 SFDVKD. After removal of 3 bases from V and 9 bases from J, the junction contained 9 bases not matched to a gene. The CDR3 has 15 amino acids. The chain's CDR3 is CATSDRTGGGTEQFF. The CDR3 nucleotides read TGTGCCACCAGTGATCGTACCGGGGGGGGCACTGAGCAGTTCTTC.

This chain connects TRBV7-2 to TRBJ2-5, with D possibly matching TRBD2 (6 bases). Germline CDR1 is SGHTA and CDR2 is FQGNSA. The CDR3 is made up of 16 amino acids. Trimming removed 2 bases from V and 2 bases from J, with 15 bases in between. CDR3 coding DNA: TGTGCCAGCAGCTTACTTCGAGCGGGCGTACAAGAGACCCAGTACTTC. It encodes CASSLLRAGVQETQYF.

The chain has TRBV2 and TRBJ2-5; TRBD2 matches 14 bases. Unmatched junction bases numbered 6, after V lost 10 bases and J lost 5 bases. CDR1 is SNHLY, CDR2 FYNNEI, per germline. The CDR3 has 14 residues. CDR3 DNA sequence: TGTGCCACACGGACTAGCGGGAGGCGTGAGACCCAGTACTTC. This translates into CATRTSGRRETQYF.

This chain connects TRBV5-1 to TRBJ2-7, with D perhaps TRBD2 (6 bases). The CDR3 runs to 16 residues. Trimming stripped 4 bases from V and 6 bases from J, with 23 bases between. Per germline, CDR1 SGHRS and CDR2 YFSETQ. For the CDR3, the DNA is TGCGCCAGCAGCCCTGGGGGGTTGCAGAGTTCCCGCGAGCAGTACTTC. Protein sequence: CASSPGGLQSSREQYF.